This record concerns one TCR beta chain sequence. Sequence at one end of the junction differs from germline and may be a read error. This sample stems from a study of tumor and adjacent non-tumor tissue in lung cancer. Study-level information: Patients comprised about a dozen adenocarcinoma, 2 squamous cell carcinoma and 1 small cell lung cancer.

This CDR3 has 14 residues. Per the germline V gene, CDR1 is SGHNT and CDR2 is YYREEE (reference sequence). The library came from three nested PCR rounds adapted from ARM-PCR protocols. TCRdb analysed the multiplex PCR reads with MiXCR anew, one entry per CDR3 protein. The sample has tens of thousands of distinct CDR3 sequences; 75% to 85% are singletons. RNA was extracted from bulk tissue without any cell sorting. The normal lung tissue was taken more than 3 cm from the tumor edge. This chain uses TRBV5-4 with TRBJ2-4, with D tentatively TRBD1 (6 bases). The sample comprised distant non-tumor lung tissue. The source of this sequence is a man in his sixties with non-small cell lung cancer. CDR3 coding DNA: TGTGCCAGCAGCTTGGCCGGGACAAGGGGCATTAAGTACTTC. Protein sequence: CASSLAGTRGIKYF. The full variable domain, in which reference TRBV5-4 and TRBJ2-4 provide the parts outside the CDR3, is ETGVTQSPTHLIKTRGQQVTLRCSSQSGHNTVSWYQQALGQGPQFIFQYYREEENGRGNFPPRFSGLQFPNYSSELNVNALELDDSALYLCASSLAGTRGIKYFGAGTRLSVL.